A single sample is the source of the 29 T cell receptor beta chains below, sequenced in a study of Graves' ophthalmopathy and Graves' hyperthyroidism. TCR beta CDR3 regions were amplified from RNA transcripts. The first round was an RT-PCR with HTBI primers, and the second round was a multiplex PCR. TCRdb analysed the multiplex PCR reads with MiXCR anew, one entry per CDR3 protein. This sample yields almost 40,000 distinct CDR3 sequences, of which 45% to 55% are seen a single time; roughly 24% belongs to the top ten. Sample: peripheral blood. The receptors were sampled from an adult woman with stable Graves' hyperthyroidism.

This CDR3 reads CASSFGAGDYEQYF. As DNA, the CDR3 is TGTGCCAGCAGCTTCGGGGCCGGGGACTACGAGCAGTACTTC. The chain couples TRBV7-3 to TRBJ2-7; either TRBD1 or TRBD2 may fit D (5 bases each). The CDR3 totals 14 residues. The V gene lost 3 bases and the J gene lost 3 bases, with 12 bases spanning the gap. Germline values: CDR1 SGHTA, CDR2 FQGTGA.

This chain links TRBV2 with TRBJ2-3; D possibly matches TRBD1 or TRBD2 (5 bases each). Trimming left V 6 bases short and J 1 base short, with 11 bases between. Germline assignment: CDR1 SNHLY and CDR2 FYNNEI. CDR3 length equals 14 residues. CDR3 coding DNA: TGTGCCAGCAGGCCAGGGAGTTGCACAGATACGCAGTATTTT. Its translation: CASRPGSCTDTQYF.

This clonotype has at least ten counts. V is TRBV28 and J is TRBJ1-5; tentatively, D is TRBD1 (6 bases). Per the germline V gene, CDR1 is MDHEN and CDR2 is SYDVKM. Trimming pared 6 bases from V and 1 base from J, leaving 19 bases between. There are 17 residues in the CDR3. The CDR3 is CASSRLTWGASNQPQHF. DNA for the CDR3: TGTGCCAGCAGCCGTCTAACCTGGGGGGCAAGCAATCAGCCCCAGCATTTT.

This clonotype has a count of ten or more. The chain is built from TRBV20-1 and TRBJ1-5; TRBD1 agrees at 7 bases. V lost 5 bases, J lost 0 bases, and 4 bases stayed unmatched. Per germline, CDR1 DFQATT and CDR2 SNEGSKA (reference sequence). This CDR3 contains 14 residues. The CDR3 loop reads CSAGGQSSNQPQHF. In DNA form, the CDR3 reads TGCAGTGCTGGGGGACAGAGTAGCAATCAGCCCCAGCATTTT.

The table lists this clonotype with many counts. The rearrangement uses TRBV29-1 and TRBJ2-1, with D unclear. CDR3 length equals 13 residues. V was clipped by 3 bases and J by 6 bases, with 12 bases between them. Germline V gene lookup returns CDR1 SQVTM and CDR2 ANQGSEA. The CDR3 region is CSVEDADSNEQFF. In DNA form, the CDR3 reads TGCAGCGTTGAGGATGCGGATTCCAATGAGCAGTTCTTC.

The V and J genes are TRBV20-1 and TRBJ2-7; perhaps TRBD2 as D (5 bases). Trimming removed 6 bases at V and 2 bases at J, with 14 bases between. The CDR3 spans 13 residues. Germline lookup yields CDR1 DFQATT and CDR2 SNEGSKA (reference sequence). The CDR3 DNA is TGCAGTGCCGGTGCGGGTGGCGCCTACGAGCAGTACTTC. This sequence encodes CSAGAGGAYEQYF.

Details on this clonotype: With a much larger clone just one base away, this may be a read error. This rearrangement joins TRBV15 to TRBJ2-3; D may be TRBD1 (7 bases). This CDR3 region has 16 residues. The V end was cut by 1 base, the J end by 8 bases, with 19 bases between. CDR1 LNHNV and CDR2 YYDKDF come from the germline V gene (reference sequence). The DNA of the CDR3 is TGTGCCACCAGCAGAGCCGCAGGGGGGCCACCAGGTACGCAGTATTTT. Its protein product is CATSRAAGGPPGTQYF.

CDR3 in amino acids: CSASGSEQYF. The CDR3 DNA follows: TGCAGTGCTAGCGGGAGCGAGCAGTACTTC. V is TRBV20-1 and J is TRBJ2-7; D might be TRBD2 (6 bases). The V gene lost 3 bases and the J gene lost 6 bases, with 6 bases spanning the gap. The germline V gene has CDR1 DFQATT and CDR2 SNEGSKA (reference sequence). This CDR3 spans 10 amino acids.

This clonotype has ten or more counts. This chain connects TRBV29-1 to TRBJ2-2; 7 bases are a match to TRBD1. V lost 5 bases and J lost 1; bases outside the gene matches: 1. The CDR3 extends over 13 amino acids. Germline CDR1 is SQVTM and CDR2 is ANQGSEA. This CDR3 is CSVRTGNTGELFF. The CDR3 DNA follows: TGCAGCGTTCGGACAGGGAACACCGGGGAGCTGTTTTTT.

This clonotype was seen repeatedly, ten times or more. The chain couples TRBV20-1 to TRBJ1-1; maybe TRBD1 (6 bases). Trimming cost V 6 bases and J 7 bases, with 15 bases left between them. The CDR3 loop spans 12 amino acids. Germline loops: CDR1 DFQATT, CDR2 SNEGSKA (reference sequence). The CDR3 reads CSAPPGAGEAFF. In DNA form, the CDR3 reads TGCAGTGCCCCACCGGGGGCGGGTGAAGCTTTCTTT.

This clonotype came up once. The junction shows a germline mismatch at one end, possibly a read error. The CDR3 region is CANSQDGASTDTQYF. In DNA form, the CDR3 reads TGTGCCAACAGCCAGGACGGGGCTAGTACAGATACGCAGTATTTT. The chain combines TRBV4-2 with TRBJ2-3, with D possibly called TRBD1 or TRBD2 (5 bases each). The CDR3 loop spans 15 amino acids. Germline V gene lookup returns CDR1 LGHNA and CDR2 YNFKEQ.

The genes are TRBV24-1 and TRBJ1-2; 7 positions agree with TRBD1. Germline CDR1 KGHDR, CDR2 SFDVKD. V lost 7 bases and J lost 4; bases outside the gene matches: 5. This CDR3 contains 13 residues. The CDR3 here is CATRTGAPYGYTF. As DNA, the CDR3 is TGTGCCACCAGAACAGGGGCGCCCTATGGCTACACCTTC.

Written as DNA, the CDR3 is TGTGCCAGCAGCCCTGGGATGGTCACCGGGGAGCTGTTTTTT. Its protein is CASSPGMVTGELFF. The chain carries TRBV7-3 and TRBJ2-2; the D is unclear. V lost 5 bases to trimming and J lost 4 bases, with 11 bases between them. Germline CDR1 reads SGHTA; CDR2 reads FQGTGA. There are 14 residues in the CDR3.

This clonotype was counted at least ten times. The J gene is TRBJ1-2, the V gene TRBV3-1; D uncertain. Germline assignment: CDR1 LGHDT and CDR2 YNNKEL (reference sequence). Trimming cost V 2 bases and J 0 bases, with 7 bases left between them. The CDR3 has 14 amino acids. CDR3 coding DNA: TGTGCCAGCAGCCAACGGCCGGCTAACTATGGCTACACCTTC. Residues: CASSQRPANYGYTF.

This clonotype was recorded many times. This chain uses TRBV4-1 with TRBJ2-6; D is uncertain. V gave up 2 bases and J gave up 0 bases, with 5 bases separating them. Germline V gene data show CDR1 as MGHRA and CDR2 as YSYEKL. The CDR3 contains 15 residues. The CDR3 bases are TGCGCCAGCAGCCAAAGAAGCTCTGGGGCCAACGTCCTGACTTTC. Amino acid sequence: CASSQRSSGANVLTF.

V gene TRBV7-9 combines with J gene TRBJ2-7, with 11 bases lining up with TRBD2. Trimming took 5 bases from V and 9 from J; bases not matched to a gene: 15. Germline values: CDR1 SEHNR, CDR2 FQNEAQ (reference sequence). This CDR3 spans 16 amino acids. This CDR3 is CASSANGLAGGCAQYF. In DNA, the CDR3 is TGTGCCAGCAGCGCCAACGGACTAGCGGGCGGCTGCGCGCAGTACTTC.

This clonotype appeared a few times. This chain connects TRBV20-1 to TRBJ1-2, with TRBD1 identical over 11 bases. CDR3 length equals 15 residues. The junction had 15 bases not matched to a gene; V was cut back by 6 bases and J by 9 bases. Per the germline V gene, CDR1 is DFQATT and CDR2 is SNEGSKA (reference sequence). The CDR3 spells CSAPNTDRGRLSYTF. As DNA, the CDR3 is TGCAGTGCCCCCAACACGGACAGGGGGCGTCTAAGCTACACCTTC.

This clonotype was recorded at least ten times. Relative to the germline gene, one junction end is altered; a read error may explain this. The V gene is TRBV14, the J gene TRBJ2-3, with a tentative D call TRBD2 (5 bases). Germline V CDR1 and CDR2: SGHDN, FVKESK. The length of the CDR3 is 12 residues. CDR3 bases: TGTGCCAGCAGCCAAGCAGTCACGCGGGCCACTTTT. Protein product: CASSQAVTRATF.

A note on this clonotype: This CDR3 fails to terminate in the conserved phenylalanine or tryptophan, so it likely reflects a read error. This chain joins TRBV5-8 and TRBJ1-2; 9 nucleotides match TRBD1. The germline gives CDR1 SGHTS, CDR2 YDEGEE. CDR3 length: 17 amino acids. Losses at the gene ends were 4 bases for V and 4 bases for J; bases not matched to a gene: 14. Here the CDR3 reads CASSQDVWDRAGYGYTS. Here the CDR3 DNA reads TGTGCCAGCAGCCAAGATGTATGGGACAGGGCGGGCTATGGCTACACCTCC.

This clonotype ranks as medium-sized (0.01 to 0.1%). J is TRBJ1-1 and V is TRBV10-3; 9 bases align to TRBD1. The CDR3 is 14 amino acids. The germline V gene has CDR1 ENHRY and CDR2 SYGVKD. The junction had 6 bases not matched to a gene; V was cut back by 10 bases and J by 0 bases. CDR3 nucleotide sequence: TGTGCCAGCCGGGACAGGGTCATGAACACTGAAGCTTTCTTT. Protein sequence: CASRDRVMNTEAFF.

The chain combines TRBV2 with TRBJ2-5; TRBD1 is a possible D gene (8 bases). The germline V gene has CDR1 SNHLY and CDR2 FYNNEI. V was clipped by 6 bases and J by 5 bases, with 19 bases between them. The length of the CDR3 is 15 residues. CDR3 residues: CASSPDRVGGETQYF. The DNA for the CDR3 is TGTGCCAGCAGCCCGGACAGGGTCGGGGGGGAGACCCAGTACTTC.

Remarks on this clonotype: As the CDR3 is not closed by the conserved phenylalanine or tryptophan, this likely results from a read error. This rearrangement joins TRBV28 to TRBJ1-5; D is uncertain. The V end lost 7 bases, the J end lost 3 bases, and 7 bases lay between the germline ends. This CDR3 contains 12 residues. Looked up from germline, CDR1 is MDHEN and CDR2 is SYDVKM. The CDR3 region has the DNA TGTGCCAGCACCCCGGACAATCAGCCCCAGCATTCT. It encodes CASTPDNQPQHS.

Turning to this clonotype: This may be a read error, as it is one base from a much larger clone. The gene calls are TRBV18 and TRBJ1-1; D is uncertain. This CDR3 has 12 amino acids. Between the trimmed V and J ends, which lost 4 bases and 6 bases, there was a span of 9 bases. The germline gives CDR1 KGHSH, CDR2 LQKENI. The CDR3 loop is CASSLGLSEAFF. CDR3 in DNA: TGTGCCAGCTCACTCGGGCTGTCTGAAGCTTTCTTT.

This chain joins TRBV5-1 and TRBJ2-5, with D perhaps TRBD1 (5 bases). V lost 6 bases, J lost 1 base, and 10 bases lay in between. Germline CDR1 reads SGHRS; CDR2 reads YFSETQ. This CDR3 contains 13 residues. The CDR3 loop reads CASKITGQETQYF. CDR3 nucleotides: TGCGCCAGCAAGATCACAGGCCAAGAGACCCAGTACTTC.

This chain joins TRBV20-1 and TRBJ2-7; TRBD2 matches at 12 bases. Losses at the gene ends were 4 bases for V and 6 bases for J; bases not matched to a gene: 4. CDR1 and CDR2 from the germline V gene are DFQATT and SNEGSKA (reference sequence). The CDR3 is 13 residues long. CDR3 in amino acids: CSATGTSGREQYF. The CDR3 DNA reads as TGCAGTGCTACCGGGACTAGCGGGCGCGAGCAGTACTTC.

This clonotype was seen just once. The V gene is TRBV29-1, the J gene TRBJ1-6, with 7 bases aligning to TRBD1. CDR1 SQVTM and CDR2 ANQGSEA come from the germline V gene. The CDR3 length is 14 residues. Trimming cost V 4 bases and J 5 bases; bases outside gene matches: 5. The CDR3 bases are TGCAGCGTTGCATTCGGGACAGATAATTCACCCCTCCACTTT. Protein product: CSVAFGTDNSPLHF.

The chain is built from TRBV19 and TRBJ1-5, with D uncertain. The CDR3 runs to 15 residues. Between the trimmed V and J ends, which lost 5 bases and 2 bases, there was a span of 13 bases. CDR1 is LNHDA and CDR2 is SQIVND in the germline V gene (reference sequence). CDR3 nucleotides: TGTGCCAGTAGTCCGCGGAGGTTAGGCAATCAGCCCCAGCATTTT. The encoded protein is CASSPRRLGNQPQHF.

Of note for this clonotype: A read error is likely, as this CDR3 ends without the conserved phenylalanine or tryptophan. The CDR3 reads CATSEVGTGRVYGYTP. The CDR3, as DNA: TGTGCCACCAGTGAGGTAGGGACAGGGCGCGTCTATGGCTACACCCCC. The chain joins TRBV24-1 to TRBJ1-2; 9 nucleotides match TRBD1. Germline assignment: CDR1 KGHDR and CDR2 SFDVKD. V dropped 4 bases and J dropped 4; count of bases not matched to a gene: 9. The CDR3 sequence is 16 residues long.

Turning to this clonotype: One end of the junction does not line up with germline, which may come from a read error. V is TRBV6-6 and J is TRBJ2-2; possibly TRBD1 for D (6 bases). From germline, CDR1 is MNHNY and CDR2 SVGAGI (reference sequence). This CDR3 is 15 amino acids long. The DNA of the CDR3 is TGTGCTAGGTTTACTACCGGGACAAACACCGGGGAGCTGGTTTTT. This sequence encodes CARFTTGTNTGELVF.